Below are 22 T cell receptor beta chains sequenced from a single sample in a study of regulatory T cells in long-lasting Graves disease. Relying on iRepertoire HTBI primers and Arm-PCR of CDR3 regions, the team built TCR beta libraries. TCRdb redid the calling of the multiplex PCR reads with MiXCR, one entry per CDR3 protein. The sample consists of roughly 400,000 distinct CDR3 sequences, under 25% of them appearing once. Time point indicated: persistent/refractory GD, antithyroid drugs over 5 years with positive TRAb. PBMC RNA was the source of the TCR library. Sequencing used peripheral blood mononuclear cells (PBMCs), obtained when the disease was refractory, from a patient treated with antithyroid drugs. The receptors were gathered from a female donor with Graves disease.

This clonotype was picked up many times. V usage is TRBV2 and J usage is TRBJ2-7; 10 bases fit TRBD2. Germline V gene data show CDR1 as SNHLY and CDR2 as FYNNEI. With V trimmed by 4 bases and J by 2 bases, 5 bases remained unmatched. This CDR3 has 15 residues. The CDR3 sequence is CASSAELAGTYEQYF. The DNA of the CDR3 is TGTGCCAGCAGTGCGGAACTAGCGGGAACCTACGAGCAGTACTTC.

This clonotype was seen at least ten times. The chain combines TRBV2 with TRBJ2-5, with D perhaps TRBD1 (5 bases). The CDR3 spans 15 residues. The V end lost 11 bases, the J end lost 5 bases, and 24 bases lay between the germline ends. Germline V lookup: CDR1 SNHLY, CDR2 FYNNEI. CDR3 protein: CAEVEGVPGRETQYF. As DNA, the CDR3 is TGTGCCGAAGTTGAAGGGGTTCCGGGCCGGGAGACCCAGTACTTC.

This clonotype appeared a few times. This CDR3 reads CASSWGDSSNQPQHF. CDR3 DNA sequence: TGTGCCAGCAGCTGGGGTGACAGTAGCAATCAGCCCCAGCATTTT. The genes are TRBV6-1 and TRBJ1-5; possibly TRBD1 for D (5 bases). With 6 bases removed from V and 0 bases from J, the gap between germline ends came to 12 bases. Germline V gene data show CDR1 as MNHNS and CDR2 as SASEGT. The CDR3 is 15 amino acids.

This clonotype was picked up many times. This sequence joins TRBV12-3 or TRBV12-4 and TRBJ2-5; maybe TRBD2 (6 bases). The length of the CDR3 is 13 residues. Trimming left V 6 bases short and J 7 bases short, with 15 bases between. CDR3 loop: CASSTLRGATQYF. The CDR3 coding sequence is TGTGCCAGCAGCACCCTGCGGGGTGCGACCCAGTACTTC.

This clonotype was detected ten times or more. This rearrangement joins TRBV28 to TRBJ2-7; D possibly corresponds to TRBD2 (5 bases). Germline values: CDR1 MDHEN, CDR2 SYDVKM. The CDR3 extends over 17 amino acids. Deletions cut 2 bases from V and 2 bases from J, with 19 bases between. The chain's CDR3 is CASSLTAGRINPYEQYF. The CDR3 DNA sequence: TGTGCCAGCAGTTTAACCGCGGGCAGGATCAACCCCTACGAGCAGTACTTC.

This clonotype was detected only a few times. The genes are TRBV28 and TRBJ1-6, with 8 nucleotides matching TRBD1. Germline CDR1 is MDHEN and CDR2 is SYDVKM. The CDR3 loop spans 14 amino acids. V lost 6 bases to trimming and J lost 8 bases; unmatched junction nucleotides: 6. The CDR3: CASRTWTGHSPLHF. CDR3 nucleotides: TGTGCCAGCAGAACCTGGACAGGGCATTCACCCCTCCACTTT.

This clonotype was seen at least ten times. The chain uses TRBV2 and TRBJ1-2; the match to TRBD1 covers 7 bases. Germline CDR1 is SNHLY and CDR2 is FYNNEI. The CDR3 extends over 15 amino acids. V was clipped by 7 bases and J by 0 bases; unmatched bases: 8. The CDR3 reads CASKSGGQSNYGYTF. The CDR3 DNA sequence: TGTGCCAGCAAAAGCGGGGGACAGTCTAACTATGGCTACACCTTC. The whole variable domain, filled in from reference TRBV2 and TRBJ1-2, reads EPEVTQTPSHQVTQMGQEVILRCVPISNHLYFYWYRQILGQKVEFLVSFYNNEISEKSEIFDDQFSVERPDGSNFTLKIRSTKLEDSAMYFCASKSGGQSNYGYTFGSGTRLTVV.

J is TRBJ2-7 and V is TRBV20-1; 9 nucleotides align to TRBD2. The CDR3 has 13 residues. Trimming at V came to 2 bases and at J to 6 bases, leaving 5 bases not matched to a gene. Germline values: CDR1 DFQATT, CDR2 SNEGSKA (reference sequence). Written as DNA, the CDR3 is TGCAGTGCTAGACTAGCGGGATCCCCCGAGCAGTACTTC. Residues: CSARLAGSPEQYF.

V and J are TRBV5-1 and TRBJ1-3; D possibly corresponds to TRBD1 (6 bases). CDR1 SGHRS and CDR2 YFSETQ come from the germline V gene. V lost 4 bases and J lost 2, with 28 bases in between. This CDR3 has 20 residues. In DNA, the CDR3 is TGCGCCAGCAGCCTACCGGACAGTACCGACCTTCAGGTTCCTGGAAACACCATATATTTT. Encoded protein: CASSLPDSTDLQVPGNTIYF.

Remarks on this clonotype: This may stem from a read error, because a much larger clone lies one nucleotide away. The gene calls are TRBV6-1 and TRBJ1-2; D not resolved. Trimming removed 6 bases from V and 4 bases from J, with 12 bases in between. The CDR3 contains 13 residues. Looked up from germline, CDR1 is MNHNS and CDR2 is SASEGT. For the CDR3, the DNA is TGTGCCAGCAGACGGACCGGGGTCTATGGCTACACCTTC. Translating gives CASRRTGVYGYTF.

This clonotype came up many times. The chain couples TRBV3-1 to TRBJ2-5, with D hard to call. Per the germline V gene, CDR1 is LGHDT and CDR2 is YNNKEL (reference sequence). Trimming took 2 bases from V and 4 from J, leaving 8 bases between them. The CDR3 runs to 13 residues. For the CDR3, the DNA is TGTGCCAGCAGCCAAACAGCGAGAGAGACCCAGTACTTC. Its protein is CASSQTARETQYF.

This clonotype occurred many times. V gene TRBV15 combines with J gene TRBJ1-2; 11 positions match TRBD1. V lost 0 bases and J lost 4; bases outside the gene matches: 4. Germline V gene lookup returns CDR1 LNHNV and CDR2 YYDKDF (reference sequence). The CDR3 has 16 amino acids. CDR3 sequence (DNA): TGTGCCACCAGCAGAGAGTGGACAGGGGGCTCCTATGGCTACACCTTC. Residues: CATSREWTGGSYGYTF.

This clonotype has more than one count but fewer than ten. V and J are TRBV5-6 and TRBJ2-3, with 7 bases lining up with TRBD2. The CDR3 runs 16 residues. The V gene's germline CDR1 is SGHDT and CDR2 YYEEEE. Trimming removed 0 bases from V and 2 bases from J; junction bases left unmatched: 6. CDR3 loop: CASSLVGGGSTDTQYF. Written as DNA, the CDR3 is TGTGCCAGCAGCTTGGTGGGCGGGGGATCCACAGATACGCAGTATTTT.

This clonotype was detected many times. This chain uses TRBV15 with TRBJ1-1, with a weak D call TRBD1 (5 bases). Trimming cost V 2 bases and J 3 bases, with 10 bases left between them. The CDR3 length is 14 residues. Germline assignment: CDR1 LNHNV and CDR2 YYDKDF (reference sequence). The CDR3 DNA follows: TGTGCCACCAGCAGATCACCGGGGGACACTGAAGCTTTCTTT. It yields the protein CATSRSPGDTEAFF.

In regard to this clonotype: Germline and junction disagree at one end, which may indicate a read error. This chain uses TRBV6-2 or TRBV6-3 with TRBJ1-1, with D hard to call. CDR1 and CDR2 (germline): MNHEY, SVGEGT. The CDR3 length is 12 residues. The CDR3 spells CASIAVYSEASF. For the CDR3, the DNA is TGTGCCAGCATAGCCGTTTACTCTGAAGCTTCCTTT.

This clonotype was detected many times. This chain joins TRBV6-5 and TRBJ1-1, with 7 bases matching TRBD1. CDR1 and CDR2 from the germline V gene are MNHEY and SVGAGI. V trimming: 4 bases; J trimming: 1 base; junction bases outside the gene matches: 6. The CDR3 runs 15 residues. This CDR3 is CASSSLRDRNTEAFF. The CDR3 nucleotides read TGTGCCAGCAGTTCCCTCCGGGACAGGAACACTGAAGCTTTCTTT.

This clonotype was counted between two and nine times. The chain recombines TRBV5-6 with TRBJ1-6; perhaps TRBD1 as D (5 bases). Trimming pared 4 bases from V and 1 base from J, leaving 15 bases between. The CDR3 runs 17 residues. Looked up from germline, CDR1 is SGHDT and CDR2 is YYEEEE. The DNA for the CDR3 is TGTGCCAGCAGCCAAGGTCCAGGGTCTTCCTATAATTCACCCCTCCACTTT. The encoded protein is CASSQGPGSSYNSPLHF.

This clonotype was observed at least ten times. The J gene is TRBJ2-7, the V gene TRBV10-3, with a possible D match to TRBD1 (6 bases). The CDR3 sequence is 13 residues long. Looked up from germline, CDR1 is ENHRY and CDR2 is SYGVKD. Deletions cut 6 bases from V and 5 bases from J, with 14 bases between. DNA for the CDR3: TGTGCCATCAGAGATCCAGGGGAAAACGAGCAGTACTTC. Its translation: CAIRDPGENEQYF.

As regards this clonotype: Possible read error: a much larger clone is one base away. Written as DNA, the CDR3 is TGTGCCTGCAGTTTACAAAGAAGCAATCAGCCCCAGCATTTT. Translated: CACSLQRSNQPQHF. The genes are TRBV28 and TRBJ1-5; no clear D gene. This CDR3 contains 14 residues. Looked up from germline, CDR1 is MDHEN and CDR2 is SYDVKM.

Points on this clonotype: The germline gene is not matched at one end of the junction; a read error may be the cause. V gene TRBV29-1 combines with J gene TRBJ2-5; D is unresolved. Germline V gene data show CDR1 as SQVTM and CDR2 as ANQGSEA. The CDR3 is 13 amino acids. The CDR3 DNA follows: TGCAGCGCTGAAGGCGATTACCAAGAGACCCAGTACTTC. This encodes CSAEGDYQETQYF.

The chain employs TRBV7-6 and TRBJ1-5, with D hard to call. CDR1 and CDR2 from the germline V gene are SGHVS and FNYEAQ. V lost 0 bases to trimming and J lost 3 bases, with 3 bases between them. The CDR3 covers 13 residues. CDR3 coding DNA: TGTGCCAGCAGCTTAGCGGCCAATCAGCCCCAGCATTTT. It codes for CASSLAANQPQHF.

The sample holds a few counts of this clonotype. In DNA form, the CDR3 reads TGTGCCAGCAGCTTTAAACAGGGGGCAGGCAAAAACATTCAGTACTTC. It encodes CASSFKQGAGKNIQYF. This chain links TRBV7-2 with TRBJ2-4; TRBD1 matches 9 bases. This CDR3 comprises 16 residues. The V gene end was trimmed by 3 bases and the J gene end by 3 bases; junction bases not matched to a gene: 6. Germline lookup yields CDR1 SGHTA and CDR2 FQGNSA. Based on the CDR3 plus reference TRBV7-2 and TRBJ2-4, the full variable domain is GAGVSQSPSNKVTEKGKDVELRCDPISGHTALYWYRQSLGQGLEFLIYFQGNSAPDKSGLPSDRFSAERTGGSVSTLTIQRTQQEDSAVYLCASSFKQGAGKNIQYFGAGTRLSVL.